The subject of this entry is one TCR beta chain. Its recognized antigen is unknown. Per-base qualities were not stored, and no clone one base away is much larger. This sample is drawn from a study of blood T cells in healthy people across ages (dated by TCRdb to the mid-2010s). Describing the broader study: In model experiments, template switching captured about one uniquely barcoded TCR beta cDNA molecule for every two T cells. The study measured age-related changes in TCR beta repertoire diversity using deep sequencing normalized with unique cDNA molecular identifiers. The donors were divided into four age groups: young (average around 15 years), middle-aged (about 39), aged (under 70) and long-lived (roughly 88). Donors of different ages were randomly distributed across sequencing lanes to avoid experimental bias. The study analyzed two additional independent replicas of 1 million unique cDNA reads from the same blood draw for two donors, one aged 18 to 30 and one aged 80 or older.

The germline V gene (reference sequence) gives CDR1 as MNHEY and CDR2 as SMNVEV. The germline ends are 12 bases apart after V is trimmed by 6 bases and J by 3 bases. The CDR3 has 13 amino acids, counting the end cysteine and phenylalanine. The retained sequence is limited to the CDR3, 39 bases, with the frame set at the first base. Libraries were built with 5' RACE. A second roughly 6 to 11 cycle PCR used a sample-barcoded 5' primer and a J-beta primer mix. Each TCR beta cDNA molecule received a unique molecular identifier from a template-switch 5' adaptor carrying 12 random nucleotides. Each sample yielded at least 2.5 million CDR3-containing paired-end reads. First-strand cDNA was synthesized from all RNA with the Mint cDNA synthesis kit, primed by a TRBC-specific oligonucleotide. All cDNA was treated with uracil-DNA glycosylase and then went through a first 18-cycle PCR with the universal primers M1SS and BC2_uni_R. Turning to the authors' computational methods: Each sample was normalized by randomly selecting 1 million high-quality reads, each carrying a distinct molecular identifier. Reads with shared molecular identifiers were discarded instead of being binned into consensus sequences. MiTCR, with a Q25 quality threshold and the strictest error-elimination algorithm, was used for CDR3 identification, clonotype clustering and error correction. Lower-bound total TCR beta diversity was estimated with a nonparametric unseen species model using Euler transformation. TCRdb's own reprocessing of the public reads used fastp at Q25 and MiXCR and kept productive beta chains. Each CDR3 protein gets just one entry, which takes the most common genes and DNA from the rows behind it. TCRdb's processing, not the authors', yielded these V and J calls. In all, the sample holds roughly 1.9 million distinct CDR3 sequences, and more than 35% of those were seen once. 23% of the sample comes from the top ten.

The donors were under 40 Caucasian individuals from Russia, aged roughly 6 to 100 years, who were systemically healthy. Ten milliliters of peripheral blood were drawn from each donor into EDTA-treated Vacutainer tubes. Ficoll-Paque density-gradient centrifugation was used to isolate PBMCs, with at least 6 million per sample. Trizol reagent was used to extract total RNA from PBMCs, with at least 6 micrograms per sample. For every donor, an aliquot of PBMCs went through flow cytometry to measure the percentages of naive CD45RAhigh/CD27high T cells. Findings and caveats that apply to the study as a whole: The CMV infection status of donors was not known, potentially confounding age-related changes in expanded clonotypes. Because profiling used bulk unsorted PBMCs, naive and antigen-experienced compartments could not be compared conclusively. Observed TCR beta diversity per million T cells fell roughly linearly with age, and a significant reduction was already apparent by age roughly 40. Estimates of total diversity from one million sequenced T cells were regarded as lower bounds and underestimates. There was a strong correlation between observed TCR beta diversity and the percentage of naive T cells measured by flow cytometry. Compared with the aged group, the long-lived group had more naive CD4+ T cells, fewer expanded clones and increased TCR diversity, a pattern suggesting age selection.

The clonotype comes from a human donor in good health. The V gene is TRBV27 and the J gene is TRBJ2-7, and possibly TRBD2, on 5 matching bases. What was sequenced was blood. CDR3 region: CASRLEGDYEQYF. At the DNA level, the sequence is TGTGCCAGCAGACTCGAGGGAGACTACGAGCAGTACTTC.